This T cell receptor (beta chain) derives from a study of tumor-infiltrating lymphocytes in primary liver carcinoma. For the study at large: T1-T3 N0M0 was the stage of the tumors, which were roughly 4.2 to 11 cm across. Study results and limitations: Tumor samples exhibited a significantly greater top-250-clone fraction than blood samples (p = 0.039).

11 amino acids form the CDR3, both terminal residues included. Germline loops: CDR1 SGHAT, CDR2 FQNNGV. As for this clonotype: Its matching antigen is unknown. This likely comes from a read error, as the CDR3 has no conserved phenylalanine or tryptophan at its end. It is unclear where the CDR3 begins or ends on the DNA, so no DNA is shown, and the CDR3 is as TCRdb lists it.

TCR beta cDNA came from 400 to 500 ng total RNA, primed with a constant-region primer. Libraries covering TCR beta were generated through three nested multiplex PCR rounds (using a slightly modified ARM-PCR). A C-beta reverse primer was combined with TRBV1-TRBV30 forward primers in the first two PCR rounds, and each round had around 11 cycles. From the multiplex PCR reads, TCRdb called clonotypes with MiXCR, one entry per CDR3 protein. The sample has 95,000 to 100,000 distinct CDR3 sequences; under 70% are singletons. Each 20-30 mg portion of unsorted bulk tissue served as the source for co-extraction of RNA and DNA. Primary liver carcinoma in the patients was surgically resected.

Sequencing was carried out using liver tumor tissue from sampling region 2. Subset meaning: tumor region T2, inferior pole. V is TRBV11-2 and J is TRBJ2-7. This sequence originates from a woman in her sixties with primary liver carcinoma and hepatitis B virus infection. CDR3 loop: CDSSSAGSMEY.